This entry is about one T cell receptor beta chain. The participants were between roughly 18 and 100 years old and came from some 23 US areas. The sample comes from a study of blood T cell repertoires in COVID-19. Study context: Italy, Spain and the United States were the sources of the convalescent and acute COVID-19 samples. Sample material is recorded as cDNA or gDNA derived from T cells, B-cell-depleted T cells, or PBMCs.

As originally analysed: Amplifying reference gene primers gave estimates of nucleated cell counts. The table came from immunoSEQ multiplex PCR; TCRdb's copy has only in-frame clones and leaves some out. That table supplies the V and J calls and clone size; D and trimming were determined from the DNA. The sample yields around 250,000 clones, around 90% seen once. The TCR comes from a woman aged 25 to 39 with acute COVID-19. The sample was PBMCs or T cells enriched from blood (not recorded which).

The CDR3 DNA reads TGTGCCAGCAGCCTCGGGACACAGAATTCACCCCTCCACTTT. Residues: CASSLGTQNSPLHF. The chain carries TRBV4-2 and TRBJ1-6; D is perhaps TRBD1 (6 bases). Germline loops: CDR1 LGHNA, CDR2 YNFKEQ. The germline V and J ends were trimmed by 4 bases and 7 bases, with 11 bases remaining between them. CDR3 length: 14 residues.